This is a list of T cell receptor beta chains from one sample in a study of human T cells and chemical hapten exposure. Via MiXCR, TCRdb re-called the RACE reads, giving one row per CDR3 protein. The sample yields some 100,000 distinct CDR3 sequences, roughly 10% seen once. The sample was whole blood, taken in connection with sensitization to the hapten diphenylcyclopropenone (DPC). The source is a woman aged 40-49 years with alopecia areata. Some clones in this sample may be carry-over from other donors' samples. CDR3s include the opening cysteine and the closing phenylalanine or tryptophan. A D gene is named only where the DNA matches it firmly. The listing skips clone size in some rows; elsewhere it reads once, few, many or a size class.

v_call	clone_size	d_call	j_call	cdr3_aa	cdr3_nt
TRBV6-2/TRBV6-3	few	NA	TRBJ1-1	CASREQGYTEAFF	TGTGCCAGCAGAGAACAGGGCTACACTGAAGCTTTCTTT
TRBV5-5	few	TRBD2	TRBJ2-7	CASSFLAASYEQYF	TGTGCCAGCAGCTTCCTAGCGGCCTCCTACGAGCAGTACTTC
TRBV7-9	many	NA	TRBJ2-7	CASSLISAAYEQYF	TGTGCCAGCAGCTTAATCAGCGCAGCCTACGAGCAGTACTTC
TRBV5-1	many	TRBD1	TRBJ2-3	CASSSGTVLTDTQYF	TGCGCCAGCAGTTCCGGGACAGTTCTAACAGATACGCAGTATTTT
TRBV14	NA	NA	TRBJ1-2	CASSQDLWQGDYGYTF	TGTGCCAGCAGCCAAGATCTATGGCAGGGTGACTATGGCTACACCTTC
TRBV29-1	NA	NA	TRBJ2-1	CSVTSGARPSFREQFF	TGCAGCGTTACGTCGGGGGCCAGGCCCTCCTTTCGGGAGCAGTTCTTC
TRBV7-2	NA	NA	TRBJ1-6	CASSGGPYNSPLHF	TGTGCCAGCTCCGGGGGGCCCTATAATTCACCCCTCCACTTT
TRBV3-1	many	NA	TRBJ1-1	CASSQEASGNTEAFF	TGTGCCAGCAGCCAAGAAGCCTCGGGGAACACTGAAGCTTTCTTT
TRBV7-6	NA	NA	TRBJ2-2	CASSLRHSTNTGELFF	TGTGCCAGCAGCCTCCGACACTCCACCAACACCGGGGAGCTGTTTTTT
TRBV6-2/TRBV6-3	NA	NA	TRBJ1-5	CASSYGGSGNQPQHF	TGTGCCAGCAGTTACGGCGGGAGCGGGAATCAGCCCCAGCATTTT
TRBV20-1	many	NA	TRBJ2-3	CSARPTALGSTDTQYF	TGCAGTGCTAGGCCCACGGCCCTTGGGAGCACAGATACGCAGTATTTT
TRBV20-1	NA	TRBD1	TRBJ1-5	CSAPGQGGGSNQPQHF	TGCAGTGCACCGGGACAGGGGGGCGGGAGCAATCAGCCCCAGCATTTT
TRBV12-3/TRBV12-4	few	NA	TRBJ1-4	CASSFSGLGRVEKLFF	TGTGCCAGCAGTTTCTCCGGCTTGGGCCGGGTTGAAAAACTGTTTTTT
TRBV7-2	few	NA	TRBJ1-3	CASSLNGGPSGNTIYF	TGTGCCAGCAGCTTAAATGGAGGGCCCTCTGGAAACACCATATATTTT
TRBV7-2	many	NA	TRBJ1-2	CASSLGQGAYGYTF	TGTGCCAGCAGCTTAGGTCAGGGCGCCTATGGCTACACCTTC
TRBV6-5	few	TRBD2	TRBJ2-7	CASSSPRGGYLGTYEQYF	TGTGCCAGCAGTTCGCCTCGGGGGGGGTACCTTGGAACTTACGAGCAGTACTTC
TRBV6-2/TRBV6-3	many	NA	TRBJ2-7	CASSSPLVLISRQYF	TGTGCCAGCAGTTCCCCCCTGGTCCTCATTAGTCGGCAGTACTTC
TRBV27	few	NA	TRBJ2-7	CASSLRRDAYEQYF	TGTGCCAGCAGTTTGAGACGGGACGCCTACGAGCAGTACTTC
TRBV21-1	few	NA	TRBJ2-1	CASSKERTSGGMHSYNEQFF	TGTGCCAGCAGCAAAGAGAGGACTAGCGGGGGGATGCATTCCTACAATGAGCAGTTCTTC
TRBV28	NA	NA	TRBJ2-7	CASRLDSGVYEQYF	TGTGCCAGCAGGCTAGACAGTGGAGTATACGAGCAGTACTTC
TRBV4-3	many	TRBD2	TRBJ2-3	CASSHLAGERDTQYF	TGCGCCAGCAGCCATCTAGCGGGGGAACGAGATACGCAGTATTTT
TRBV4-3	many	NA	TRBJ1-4	CASSQDTAETNEKLFF	TGCGCCAGCAGCCAAGATACAGCCGAAACTAATGAAAAACTGTTTTTT
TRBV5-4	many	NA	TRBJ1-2	CASSLEWQVNYGYTF	TGTGCCAGCAGCTTGGAGTGGCAGGTTAACTATGGCTACACCTTC
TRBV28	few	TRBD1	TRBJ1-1	CASTLTGANTEAFF	TGTGCCAGCACCCTGACAGGGGCGAACACTGAAGCTTTCTTT
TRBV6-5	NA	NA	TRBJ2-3	CASSYSPSTRITDTQYF	TGTGCCAGCAGTTACTCTCCCTCTACTAGAATCACAGATACGCAGTATTTT
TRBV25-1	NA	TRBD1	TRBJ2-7	CDSAEDRDPRKQYF	TGTGACTCCGCCGAGGACAGGGACCCTAGGAAGCAGTACTTC
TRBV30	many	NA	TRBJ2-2	CAWSVVGSTGELFF	TGTGCCTGGAGTGTAGTGGGGAGCACCGGGGAGCTGTTTTTT
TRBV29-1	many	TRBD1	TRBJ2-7	CSVEDRGREQYF	TGCAGCGTTGAGGACAGGGGGCGCGAGCAGTACTTC
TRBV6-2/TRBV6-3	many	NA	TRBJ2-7	CASSYGSTYEQYF	TGTGCCAGCAGTTATGGCTCTACCTACGAGCAGTACTTC
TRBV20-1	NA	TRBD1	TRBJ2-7	CSARDTGQGVYEQYF	TGCAGTGCTAGAGATACGGGACAGGGAGTATACGAGCAGTACTTC
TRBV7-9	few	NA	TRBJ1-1	CASSLQGQAFF	TGTGCCAGCAGCCTGCAGGGCCAAGCTTTCTTT
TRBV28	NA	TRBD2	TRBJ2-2	CASRRGLAGVTNTGELFF	TGTGCCAGCAGACGGGGACTAGCGGGGGTCACGAACACCGGGGAGCTGTTTTTT
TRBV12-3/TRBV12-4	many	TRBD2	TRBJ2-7	CASNRRGGHEQYF	TGTGCCAGCAATCGGCGGGGGGGACACGAGCAGTACTTC
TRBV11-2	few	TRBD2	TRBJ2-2	CASSREASGELFF	TGTGCCAGCAGCCGGGAGGCTTCCGGGGAGCTGTTTTTT
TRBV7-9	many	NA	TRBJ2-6	CASSRAGAGANVLTF	TGTGCCAGCAGCCGCGCGGGGGCCGGGGCCAACGTCCTGACTTTC
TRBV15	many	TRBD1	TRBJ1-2	CATSRVLGTGTPGYGYTF	TGTGCCACCAGCAGAGTTTTAGGGACAGGGACACCGGGATATGGCTACACCTTC
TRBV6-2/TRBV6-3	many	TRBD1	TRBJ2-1	CASSRPTGGPYNEQFF	TGTGCCAGCAGTAGACCTACAGGGGGCCCCTACAATGAGCAGTTCTTC
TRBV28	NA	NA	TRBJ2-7	CASSPRRGASSYEQYF	TGTGCCAGCAGCCCCCGGCGCGGGGCTAGCTCCTACGAGCAGTACTTC
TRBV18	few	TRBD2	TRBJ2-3	CASSPLREATDTQYF	TGTGCCAGCTCACCACTTCGGGAGGCCACAGATACGCAGTATTTT